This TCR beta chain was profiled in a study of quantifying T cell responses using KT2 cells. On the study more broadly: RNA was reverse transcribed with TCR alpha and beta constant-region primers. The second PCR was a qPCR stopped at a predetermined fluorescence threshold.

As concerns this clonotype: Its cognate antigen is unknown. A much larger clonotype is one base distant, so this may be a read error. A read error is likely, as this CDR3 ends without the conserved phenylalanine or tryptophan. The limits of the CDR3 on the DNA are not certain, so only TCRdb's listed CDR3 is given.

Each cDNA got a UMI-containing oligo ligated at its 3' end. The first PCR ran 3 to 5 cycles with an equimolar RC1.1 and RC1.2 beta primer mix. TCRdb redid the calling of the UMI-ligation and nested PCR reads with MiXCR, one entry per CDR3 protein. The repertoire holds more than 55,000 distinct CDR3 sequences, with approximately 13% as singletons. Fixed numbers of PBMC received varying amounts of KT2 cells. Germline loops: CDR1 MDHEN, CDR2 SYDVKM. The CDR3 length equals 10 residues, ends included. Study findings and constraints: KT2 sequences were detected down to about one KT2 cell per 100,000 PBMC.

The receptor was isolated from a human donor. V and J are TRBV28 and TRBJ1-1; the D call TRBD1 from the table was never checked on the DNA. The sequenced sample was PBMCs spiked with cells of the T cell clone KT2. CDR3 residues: CASRGDEVFL.